Below are 22 T cell receptor beta chains sequenced from a single sample in a study of graft-versus-host responses after intestinal transplantation. The antigens these receptors bind are not known. The protocol was immunoSEQ multiplex PCR, while the TCRdb copy is restricted to in-frame clones and leaves out a portion. The sample consists of 90,000 to 150,000 clones, approximately 92% of them appearing once. The sample was unstimulated CD4+ T cells sorted from spleen or lymph node cells, taken before intestinal transplant. The receptors come from a human donor who received an intestinal transplant.

The CDR3 is CASRTSGKGGNEQFF. DNA of the CDR3: TGTGCCAGCAGGACTAGCGGGAAAGGGGGGAATGAGCAGTTCTTC. V and J are TRBV2 and TRBJ2-1, with 11 bases matching TRBD2. With V trimmed by 6 bases and J by 7 bases, 8 bases remained unmatched. CDR1 and CDR2 (germline): SNHLY, FYNNEI. The CDR3 contains 15 residues.

The V and J genes are TRBV6-5 and TRBJ1-2; unclear D gene. CDR1 and CDR2 from the germline V gene are MNHEY and SVGAGI. This CDR3 has 13 amino acids. V lost 2 bases, J lost 1 base, and 5 bases lay in between. As DNA, the CDR3 is TGTGCCAGCAGTTACGGAATTAACTATGGCTACACCTTC. This encodes CASSYGINYGYTF.

V and J are TRBV28 and TRBJ2-5; tentative D call: TRBD2 (6 bases). V gave up 2 bases and J gave up 5 bases, with 18 bases separating them. CDR1 is MDHEN, CDR2 SYDVKM, per germline. The CDR3 sequence is 16 residues long. In DNA form, the CDR3 reads TGTGCCAGCAGTTTACGCCTCGGGGGTTCGCGCGAGACCCAGTACTTC. Translating gives CASSLRLGGSRETQYF.

The rearrangement joins TRBV27 to TRBJ1-5; TRBD1 aligns across 9 bases. With 5 bases clipped from V and 4 bases from J, the junction kept 9 bases outside the gene matches. CDR1 MNHEY and CDR2 SMNVEV come from the germline V gene (reference sequence). The CDR3 covers 16 residues. CDR3 nucleotides: TGTGCCAGCAGTAAAGCCCCGGGGACAGGGAATCAGCCCCAGCATTTT. Protein product: CASSKAPGTGNQPQHF.

The chain uses TRBV7-9 and TRBJ2-2; no reliable D call. V was shortened by 0 bases and J by 0 bases, with 11 bases between the two germline ends. Germline assignment: CDR1 SEHNR and CDR2 FQNEAQ (reference sequence). The CDR3 covers 17 residues. In DNA, the CDR3 is TGTGCCAGCAGCTTAGCTTTGAGAACAGCGAACACCGGGGAGCTGTTTTTT. It encodes CASSLALRTANTGELFF.

V and J are TRBV13 and TRBJ1-2; possibly TRBD1 for D (6 bases). In germline, CDR1 is PRHDT, CDR2 FYEKMQ (reference sequence). With 2 bases removed from V and 2 bases from J, the gap between germline ends came to 15 bases. CDR3 length equals 16 residues. DNA for the CDR3: TGTGCCAGCAGCTTACGGACGAAGGACAGAAACTATGGCTACACCTTC. It encodes CASSLRTKDRNYGYTF.

The V gene is TRBV30, the J gene TRBJ1-1; D is unclear. The CDR3 runs to 11 residues. Trimming took 2 bases from V and 11 from J, leaving 12 bases between them. The V gene's germline CDR1 is GTSNPN and CDR2 SVGIG (reference sequence). CDR3 sequence: CAWSTFGPAFF. In nucleotides, the CDR3 is TGTGCCTGGAGTACCTTTGGTCCCGCTTTCTTT. The variable domain in full, with the rest retrieved from reference TRBV30 and TRBJ1-1, is SQTIHQWPATLVQPVGSPLSLECTVEGTSNPNLYWYRQAAGRGLQLLFYSVGIGQISSEVPQNLSASRPQDRQFILSSKKLLLSDSGFYLCAWSTFGPAFFGQGTRLTVV.

This chain joins TRBV28 and TRBJ1-5; D gene unclear. Trimming removed 4 bases at V and 5 bases at J, with 6 bases between. Germline CDR1 and CDR2: MDHEN and SYDVKM. CDR3 size: 12 residues. In DNA, the CDR3 is TGTGCCAGCAGTTCCCCTCATCAGCCCCAGCATTTT. This sequence encodes CASSSPHQPQHF.

The chain joins TRBV10-1 to TRBJ2-3; 8 bases fit TRBD2. Per the germline V gene, CDR1 is WNHNN and CDR2 is SYGVQD (reference sequence). This CDR3 region has 13 residues. The ends lost 7 bases at V and 3 bases at J; junction bases unmatched: 3. The CDR3 sequence is CASKREGTDTQYF. The CDR3 nucleotides are TGCGCCAGCAAACGGGAGGGAACAGATACGCAGTATTTT.

The rearrangement uses TRBV27 and TRBJ2-7, with 8 bases lining up with TRBD2. Germline V gene sequence: CDR1 MNHEY, CDR2 SMNVEV (reference sequence). The CDR3 has 16 residues. V shed 6 bases, J shed 3 bases, and the junction held 13 bases outside the gene matches. CDR3 loop: CASSQTRGLVLYEQYF. The CDR3 coding sequence is TGTGCCAGCAGCCAGACTCGGGGACTAGTACTCTACGAGCAGTACTTC.

In this sample, this clone turned up a few times. The chain is built from TRBV19 and TRBJ2-2, with D perhaps TRBD2 (6 bases). Between the trimmed V and J ends, which lost 7 bases and 1 base, there was a span of 13 bases. The CDR3 loop spans 15 amino acids. CDR1 is LNHDA and CDR2 is SQIVND in the germline V gene (reference sequence). The CDR3 sequence: CASTKTGVNTGELFF. The CDR3 coding sequence is TGTGCCAGTACCAAGACGGGGGTGAACACCGGGGAGCTGTTTTTT.

The rearrangement joins TRBV5-4 to TRBJ1-5; D remains ambiguous. CDR1 is SGHNT and CDR2 is YYREEE in the germline V gene (reference sequence). The CDR3 has 13 residues. V was trimmed by 0 bases and J by 0 bases, leaving 1 base between them. The CDR3 coding sequence is TGTGCCAGCAGCTTGGATAGCAATCAGCCCCAGCATTTT. Residues: CASSLDSNQPQHF.

The V call is TRBV6-6, the J call TRBJ1-1; the match to TRBD1 covers 7 bases. The germline CDR1 and CDR2 sequences are MNHNY and SVGAGI (reference sequence). V lost 8 bases to trimming and J lost 11 bases; unmatched junction nucleotides: 11. The CDR3 is made up of 12 amino acids. The chain's CDR3 is CASRGEGAGAFF. For the CDR3, the DNA is TGTGCCAGCCGGGGGGAGGGGGCTGGGGCTTTCTTT.

The rearrangement uses TRBV2 and TRBJ2-6, with D tentatively TRBD1 (6 bases). The CDR3 extends over 16 amino acids. V was pared by 7 bases and J by 0 bases, with 13 bases between. Germline V gene lookup returns CDR1 SNHLY and CDR2 FYNNEI. The CDR3, as DNA: TGTGCCAGCAAAAGACAGGAAAGCTCTGGGGCCAACGTCCTGACTTTC. It yields the protein CASKRQESSGANVLTF.

The count of this clone is one. The chain recombines TRBV18 with TRBJ1-4; D possibly corresponds to TRBD1 (6 bases). CDR3 length equals 15 residues. Germline CDR1 is KGHSH and CDR2 is LQKENI. Between the trimmed V and J ends, which lost 3 bases and 10 bases, there was a span of 18 bases. CDR3 in DNA: TGTGCCAGCTCACCCCTTGGGGGGGACACCGGAAAACTGTTTTTT. Translation: CASSPLGGDTGKLFF.

This rearrangement joins TRBV21-1 to TRBJ1-1. TRBV21-1 is a pseudogene segment. The CDR3 has 16 amino acids. CDR3 region: CASSKEGRGRDTEAFF. CDR3 bases: TGTGCCAGCAGCAAAGAAGGGAGGGGAAGGGACACTGAAGCTTTCTTT.

CDR3 coding DNA: TGTGCCAGCAGTGAGGACCGTGGACCTAACTATGGCTACACCTTC. Residues: CASSEDRGPNYGYTF. The chain joins TRBV2 to TRBJ1-2, with no clear D. This CDR3 contains 15 residues. The V end lost 3 bases, the J end lost 0 bases, and 11 bases lay between the germline ends. The germline V gene encodes CDR1 SNHLY and CDR2 FYNNEI.

This clone was detected once. V usage is TRBV19 and J usage is TRBJ1-1; no definite D call. The germline gives CDR1 LNHDA, CDR2 SQIVND (reference sequence). CDR3 length equals 13 residues. V was clipped by 3 bases and J by 5 bases, with 10 bases between them. The CDR3 nucleotides read TGTGCCAGTAGTATTTCCCGAGGAACTGAAGCTTTCTTT. Residues: CASSISRGTEAFF. Variable domain in full (rest from reference TRBV19 and TRBJ1-1): DGGITQSPKYLFRKEGQNVTLSCEQNLNHDAMYWYRQDPGQGLRLIYYSQIVNDFQKGDIAEGYSVSREKKESFPLTVTSAQKNPTAFYLCASSISRGTEAFFGQGTRLTVV.

CDR3 in DNA: TGTGCCAGCAGCTCGGAGACAGGGACGAACACCGGGGAGCTGTTTTTT. Encoded protein: CASSSETGTNTGELFF. J is TRBJ2-2 and V is TRBV7-8; 7 positions agree with TRBD1. This CDR3 region has 16 residues. J gave up 0 bases and V 4 bases, and 5 bases lay outside the gene matches. Germline lookup yields CDR1 SGHVS and CDR2 FQNEAQ.

This chain links TRBV5-1 with TRBJ2-3; D unclear. Looked up from germline, CDR1 is SGHRS and CDR2 is YFSETQ. V was cut by 1 base and J by 2 bases, with 11 bases left in between. The CDR3 spans 15 residues. The CDR3 region is CASSLSTTHTDTQYF. The CDR3 nucleotides are TGCGCCAGCAGCTTGTCTACGACTCACACAGATACGCAGTATTTT.

This chain uses TRBV6-4 with TRBJ2-3; D is uncertain. The CDR3 runs to 13 residues. Germline assignment: CDR1 MRHNA and CDR2 SNTAGT. Between the trimmed V and J ends, which lost 3 bases and 1 base, there was a span of 5 bases. The CDR3 region is CASSEFGTDTQYF. CDR3 coding DNA: TGTGCCAGCAGTGAATTTGGCACAGATACGCAGTATTTT.

The genes are TRBV14 and TRBJ1-2; a possible D gene is TRBD1 (5 bases). This CDR3 region has 14 residues. V shed 0 bases and J shed 3 bases, with 8 bases lying between them. CDR1 and CDR2 from the germline V gene are SGHDN and FVKESK. CDR3 DNA: TGTGCCAGCAGCCAAGAAGACAGATACTATGGCTACACCTTC. It specifies CASSQEDRYYGYTF.